This T cell receptor (beta chain) was identified in a study of blood T cell repertoires in COVID-19. The CDR3 runs to 13 residues. V lost 6 bases and J 1 base, leaving 8 bases between the germline ends. In germline, CDR1 is KGHDR, CDR2 SFDVKD. Repertoires were generated with immunoSEQ multiplex PCR, while TCRdb's copy carries only in-frame clones and drops some. Of about 670,000 clones listed, 85% to 90% are singletons. The sequence was collected from a woman aged 18 to 35 with acute or convalescent COVID-19. Sequencing was carried out using peripheral blood. The chain is built from TRBV24-1 and TRBJ1-1; D gene uncertain. DNA for the CDR3: TGTGCCACCAGTCACCAGGCGAACACTGAAGCTTTCTTT. Protein sequence: CATSHQANTEAFF.